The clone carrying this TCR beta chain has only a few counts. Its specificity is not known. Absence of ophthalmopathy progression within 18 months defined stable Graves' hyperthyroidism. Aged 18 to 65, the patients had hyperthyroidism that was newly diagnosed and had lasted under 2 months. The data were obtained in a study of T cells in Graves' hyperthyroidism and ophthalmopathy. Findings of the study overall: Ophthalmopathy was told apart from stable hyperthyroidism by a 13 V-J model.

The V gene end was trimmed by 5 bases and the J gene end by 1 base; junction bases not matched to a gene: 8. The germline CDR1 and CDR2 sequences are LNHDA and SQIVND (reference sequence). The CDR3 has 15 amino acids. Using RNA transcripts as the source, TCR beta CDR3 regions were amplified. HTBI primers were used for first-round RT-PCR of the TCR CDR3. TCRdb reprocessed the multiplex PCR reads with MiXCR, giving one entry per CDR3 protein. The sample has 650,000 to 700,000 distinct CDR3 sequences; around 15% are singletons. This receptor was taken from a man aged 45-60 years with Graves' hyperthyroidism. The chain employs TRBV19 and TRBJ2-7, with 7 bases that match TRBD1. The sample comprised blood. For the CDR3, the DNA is TGTGCCAGTAGTCTGACAGGGCAGGGGTCCTACGAGCAGTACTTC. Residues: CASSLTGQGSYEQYF.